A single sample is the source of the 15 T cell receptor beta chains below, sequenced in a study of control samples from healthy donors and cancer patients. The repertoire was sequenced with immunoSEQ multiplex PCR; TCRdb's copy has only in-frame clones and lacks some. The table has about 100,000 clones, approximately 84% seen once. Sequenced: blood. The receptor source for this set is a woman in her forties or fifties in good health.

The genes are TRBV7-6 and TRBJ2-3; D may correspond to TRBD1 or TRBD2 (5 bases each). V was trimmed by 2 bases and J by 1 base, leaving 10 bases between them. Germline V gene data show CDR1 as SGHVS and CDR2 as FNYEAQ. The CDR3 has 15 amino acids. The CDR3 region is CASSLRDHRTDTQYF. The CDR3 DNA is TGTGCCAGCAGCTTAAGGGACCACCGCACAGATACGCAGTATTTT.

The genes are TRBV27 and TRBJ1-3; TRBD1 might be the D (6 bases). Germline values: CDR1 MNHEY, CDR2 SMNVEV (reference sequence). Between the trimmed V and J ends, which lost 5 bases and 0 bases, there was a span of 14 bases. The CDR3 consists of 16 residues. The CDR3 DNA is TGTGCCAGCAGTAACCCGGGACACAACTCTGGAAACACCATATATTTT. Translating gives CASSNPGHNSGNTIYF.

The J gene is TRBJ1-4, the V gene TRBV7-9, with unresolved D. Germline CDR1 reads SEHNR; CDR2 reads FQNEAQ (reference sequence). The length of the CDR3 is 14 residues. The V and J ends lost 2 bases and 4 bases respectively, with 8 bases between them. Written as DNA, the CDR3 is TGTGCCAGCAGCTTAAGAACTAATAATGAAAAACTGTTTTTT. This encodes CASSLRTNNEKLFF.

This clone was detected only a few times. This rearrangement joins TRBV7-9 to TRBJ1-5; a weak D match, TRBD1 (5 bases). The V and J ends lost 0 bases and 5 bases respectively, with 8 bases between them. CDR1 and CDR2 (germline): SEHNR, FQNEAQ (reference sequence). There are 14 residues in the CDR3. The CDR3 nucleotides are TGTGCCAGCAGCTTAGCGGCGGGGCATCAGCCCCAGCATTTT. Protein: CASSLAAGHQPQHF.

The chain couples TRBV7-8 to TRBJ2-7; D gene unclear. Germline loops: CDR1 SGHVS, CDR2 FQNEAQ. V lost 4 bases to trimming and J lost 3 bases, with 7 bases between them. CDR3 length equals 12 residues. The CDR3 sequence: CASSSGIYEQYV. In nucleotides, the CDR3 is TGTGCCAGCAGCTCCGGAATCTACGAGCAGTACGTC.

This clone was seen more than once but under ten times. The chain combines TRBV5-1 with TRBJ2-1; D gene uncertain. The V gene lost 0 bases and the J gene lost 0 bases, with 7 bases spanning the gap. This CDR3 is 15 amino acids long. Germline CDR1 SGHRS, CDR2 YFSETQ. CDR3 DNA sequence: TGCGCCAGCAGCTTGGGACGTAGCTCCTACAATGAGCAGTTCTTC. Protein: CASSLGRSSYNEQFF.

J is TRBJ1-4 and V is TRBV21-1; the table assigns TRBD1, which was not confirmed against the DNA. TRBV21-1 is labeled a pseudogene. The CDR3 has 16 amino acids. The CDR3 loop is CASSKDGTGVYEKLFF. The DNA of the CDR3 is TGTGCCAGCAGCAAAGACGGGACAGGGGTCTACGAAAAACTGTTTTTT.

This clone was seen only a few times. The chain recombines TRBV4-2 with TRBJ1-1, with TRBD1 as a possible D gene (5 bases). V was cut by 3 bases and J by 4 bases, with 9 bases left in between. Germline CDR1 is LGHNA and CDR2 is YNFKEQ. CDR3 length equals 13 residues. This chain's CDR3 is CASSHARATEAFF. CDR3 nucleotide sequence: TGTGCCAGCAGCCATGCCAGGGCCACTGAAGCTTTCTTT.

This clone was seen just once. The chain carries TRBV24-1 and TRBJ1-6; weak D call: TRBD1 (5 bases). CDR1 is KGHDR, CDR2 SFDVKD, per germline. The CDR3 runs 13 residues. V shed 9 bases and J shed 7 bases, with 12 bases lying between them. The CDR3 protein is CATRGRDNSPLHF. The CDR3 region has the DNA TGTGCCACCCGGGGACGGGACAATTCACCCCTCCACTTT.

The rearrangement joins TRBV5-4 to TRBJ2-5, with 8 positions matching TRBD2. Per the germline V gene, CDR1 is SGHNT and CDR2 is YYREEE (reference sequence). CDR3 length equals 13 residues. V lost 4 bases, J lost 5 bases, and 4 bases stayed unmatched. The CDR3 reads CASSVRLAETQYF. The CDR3 region has the DNA TGTGCCAGCAGCGTCAGACTAGCGGAGACCCAGTACTTC.

This rearrangement joins TRBV11-2 to TRBJ2-7; 11 bases are a match to TRBD1. Germline V CDR1 and CDR2: SGHAT, FQNNGV. V trimming: 5 bases; J trimming: 6 bases; junction bases outside the gene matches: 3. This CDR3 contains 13 residues. CDR3 sequence reads: CASSPGTGGEQYF. The CDR3 coding sequence is TGTGCCAGCAGCCCCGGGACAGGGGGCGAGCAGTACTTC.

The chain carries TRBV7-6 and TRBJ1-2; the D is unclear. CDR1 and CDR2 from the germline V gene are SGHVS and FNYEAQ. CDR3 size: 16 residues. V shed 7 bases and J shed 1 base, with 19 bases lying between them. The CDR3 sequence: CASTLRPMGLNYGYTF. The CDR3 DNA is TGTGCCAGCACCCTCCGGCCGATGGGCCTTAACTATGGCTACACCTTC.

The chain joins TRBV6-5 to TRBJ1-1, with no clear D. V was clipped by 2 bases and J by 6 bases, with 13 bases between them. Per germline, CDR1 MNHEY and CDR2 SVGAGI. The CDR3 totals 14 residues. The CDR3 DNA is TGTGCCAGCAGTTACCAAAGCCCCTACTCTGAAGCTTTCTTT. This codes for CASSYQSPYSEAFF.

The gene calls are TRBV7-2 and TRBJ2-2; possible D gene TRBD1, 6 bases. The germline V gene has CDR1 SGHTA and CDR2 FQGNSA. This CDR3 spans 15 amino acids. Trimming stripped 3 bases from V and 8 bases from J, with 16 bases between. The CDR3 nucleotides are TGTGCCAGCAGCTTTGCACAGGGACACAGGGGGGAGCTGTTTTTT. Its protein product is CASSFAQGHRGELFF.

The gene calls are TRBV11-2 and TRBJ1-6; 9 bases agree with TRBD1. This CDR3 spans 15 amino acids. With 4 bases clipped from V and 7 bases from J, the junction kept 5 bases outside the gene matches. Germline V gene data show CDR1 as SGHAT and CDR2 as FQNNGV. The CDR3 region has the DNA TGTGCCAGCAGCTCCCAAGGGACAGGGAATTCACCCCTCCACTTT. Its translation is CASSSQGTGNSPLHF.